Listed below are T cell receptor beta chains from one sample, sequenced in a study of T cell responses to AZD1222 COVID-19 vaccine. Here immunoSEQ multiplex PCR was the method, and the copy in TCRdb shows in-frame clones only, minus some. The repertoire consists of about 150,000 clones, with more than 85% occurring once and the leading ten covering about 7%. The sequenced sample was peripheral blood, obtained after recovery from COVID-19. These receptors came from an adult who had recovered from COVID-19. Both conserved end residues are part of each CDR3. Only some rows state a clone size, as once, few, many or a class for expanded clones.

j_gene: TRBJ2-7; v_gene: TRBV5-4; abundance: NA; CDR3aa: CASSLASGSSYEQYF
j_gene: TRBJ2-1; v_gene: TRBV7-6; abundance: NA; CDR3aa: CASSPASGSYNEQFF
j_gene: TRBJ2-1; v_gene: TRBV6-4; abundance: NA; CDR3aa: CASSDSTHNEQFF
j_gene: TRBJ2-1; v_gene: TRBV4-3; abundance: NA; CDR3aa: CASSQDWVGVSYNEQFF
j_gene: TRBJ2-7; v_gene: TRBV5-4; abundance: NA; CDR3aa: CASSFRGPSYEQYF
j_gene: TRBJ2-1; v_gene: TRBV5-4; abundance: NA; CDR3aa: CASSLEPGGTNEQFF
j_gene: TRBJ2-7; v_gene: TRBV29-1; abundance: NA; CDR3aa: CSVRSGTRDYEQYF
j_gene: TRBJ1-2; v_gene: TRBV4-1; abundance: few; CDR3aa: CASSHGQGLYGGYTF
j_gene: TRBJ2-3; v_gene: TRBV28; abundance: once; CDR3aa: CASSLTAAGDTQYF
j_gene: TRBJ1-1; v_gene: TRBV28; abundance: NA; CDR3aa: CASSLTHQNTEAFF
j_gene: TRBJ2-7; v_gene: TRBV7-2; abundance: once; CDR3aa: CASSLVPLYERYF